This entry lists 2 T cell receptor beta chains sequenced from one sample in a study of shared clonotypes between healthy human individuals. Generated by immunoSEQ multiplex PCR, the TCRdb table keeps only in-frame clones and is missing some. Altogether about 1.1 million clones are present, roughly 77% being singletons, with the ten largest covering roughly 0.82%. Sequenced: memory CD4+ T cells from PBMCs. The subset is: CD45RA-negative fraction. The receptor source for this set is a man younger than 35 in good health. Some clones in this sample may be carry-over from other donors' samples.

The CDR3 is CASGEGRLVLDTQYF. Written as DNA, the CDR3 is TGTGCCAGCGGGGAGGGACGCCTAGTTCTCGATACGCAGTATTTT. The chain employs TRBV6-6 and TRBJ2-3, with 7 bases fitting TRBD2. Germline CDR1 reads MNHNY; CDR2 reads SVGAGI (reference sequence). With 8 bases clipped from V and 6 bases from J, the junction kept 14 bases outside the gene matches. The CDR3 is 15 residues long.

This clone was seen only a few times. The CDR3 sequence is CASRIGTVEAFF. The CDR3 DNA follows: TGTGCCAGCAGAATAGGGACCGTTGAAGCTTTCTTT. This chain joins TRBV2 and TRBJ1-1, with D tentatively TRBD1 (5 bases). V lost 6 bases and J 7 bases, leaving 12 bases between the germline ends. The CDR3 loop spans 12 amino acids. Germline V CDR1 and CDR2: SNHLY, FYNNEI.